The subject of this entry is one T cell receptor beta chain. Its target is unknown. TCRdb called the reads again in MiXCR, with one record for every CDR3 protein. In the table there are around 900,000 distinct CDR3 sequences, around 30% of which are singletons. The data were obtained in a study of T cell repertoires in cytomegalovirus infection. V was trimmed by 2 bases and J by 8 bases, leaving 13 bases between them. This CDR3 comprises 14 residues. From germline, CDR1 is MNHEY and CDR2 SMNVEV (reference sequence). The TCR was taken from a human donor in good health (CMV status not recorded). Some clones in this sample may be carry-over from other donors' samples. The chain combines TRBV27 with TRBJ2-1, with a weak D call TRBD2 (5 bases). Sequencing was performed on cultured CD8+ T cells from PBMCs, taken from culture after CMV antigen stimulation. CDR3 coding DNA: TGTGCCAGCAGTTTAAGCGCGGGTAATGATGAGCAGTTCTTC. Translating gives CASSLSAGNDEQFF.